This passage covers 10 T cell receptor beta chains from one sample sequenced in a study of blood T cell repertoires in COVID-19. Clones were read by immunoSEQ multiplex PCR, and TCRdb kept only the in-frame ones, dropping some. The table includes 97,000 or so clones, roughly 87% detected once. The sequenced sample was peripheral blood. The receptors were sampled from a woman aged 45-60 years with COVID-19, enrolled during active disease.

To note about this clone: An end of the junction does not agree with germline; a read error may underlie this. The chain carries TRBV11-1 and TRBJ1-1; D gene uncertain. CDR3 length equals 15 residues. CDR1 and CDR2 from the germline V gene are SGHAT and FQDESV (reference sequence). CDR3 in amino acids: CASSLERDLNIEAFF. In nucleotides, the CDR3 is TGTGCCAGCAGCTTAGAACGGGATCTGAACATTGAAGCTTTCTTT.

The CDR3 nucleotides are TGTGCCAGCACCTCAGTTTCCTACGAGCAGTACTTC. This encodes CASTSVSYEQYF. This chain uses TRBV2 with TRBJ2-7; no reliable D call. The CDR3 is 12 residues long. Looked up from germline, CDR1 is SNHLY and CDR2 is FYNNEI. Trimming removed 7 bases from V and 1 base from J, with 8 bases in between.

The chain combines TRBV7-2 with TRBJ1-6; 8 bases fit TRBD1. V lost 5 bases, J lost 7 bases, and 10 bases stayed unmatched. Germline CDR1 and CDR2: SGHTA and FQGNSA. CDR3 length: 16 residues. The chain's CDR3 is CASSARTGLGNSPLHF. CDR3 in DNA: TGTGCCAGCAGCGCCCGGACAGGGTTGGGAAATTCACCCCTCCACTTT.

The chain uses TRBV4-1 and TRBJ2-1; TRBD2 agrees at 12 bases. The junction had 7 bases not matched to a gene; V was cut back by 1 base and J by 6 bases. Germline CDR1 MGHRA, CDR2 YSYEKL. The CDR3 is made up of 17 amino acids. The DNA of the CDR3 is TGCGCCAGCAGCCAAGCGGCTAGCGGGGGGGCTCGCAATGAGCAGTTCTTC. Residues: CASSQAASGGARNEQFF.

The chain links TRBV6-6 to TRBJ1-2, with D perhaps matching TRBD1 (5 bases). Germline V CDR1 and CDR2: MNHNY, SVGAGI (reference sequence). The CDR3 is made up of 13 amino acids. The V end was cut by 9 bases, the J end by 2 bases, with 13 bases between. CDR3 DNA: TGTGCCAGTGAAGGGGCATTGAACTATGGCTACACCTTC. It translates to CASEGALNYGYTF.

The chain recombines TRBV12-3 or TRBV12-4 with TRBJ2-7; D not certain. This CDR3 spans 11 amino acids. Trimming stripped 9 bases from V and 5 bases from J, with 11 bases between. CDR3 protein: CASGGTNEQYF. In DNA form, the CDR3 reads TGTGCCAGTGGCGGAACAAACGAGCAGTACTTC.

The gene calls are TRBV6-5 and TRBJ2-7, with 9 bases identical to TRBD1. Losses at the gene ends were 4 bases for V and 6 bases for J; bases not matched to a gene: 7. The length of the CDR3 is 14 residues. Germline V gene lookup returns CDR1 MNHEY and CDR2 SVGAGI. CDR3: CASSSGTGPTEQYF. The CDR3 DNA reads TGTGCCAGCAGTTCCGGGACAGGGCCGACCGAGCAGTACTTC.

The chain carries TRBV30 and TRBJ1-6, with TRBD1 identical over 8 bases. From germline, CDR1 is GTSNPN and CDR2 SVGIG (reference sequence). The V and J ends lost 0 bases and 8 bases, in that order; junction bases with no gene match: 0. CDR3 length: 13 amino acids. The CDR3 is CAWSVRGHSPLHF. The CDR3 DNA reads TGTGCCTGGAGTGTCAGGGGGCATTCACCCCTCCACTTT.

The genes are TRBV6-6 and TRBJ1-5; D is uncertain. The CDR3 is made up of 14 amino acids. Deletions cut 2 bases from V and 4 bases from J, with 9 bases between. Germline V gives CDR1 MNHNY, CDR2 SVGAGI (reference sequence). The DNA for the CDR3 is TGTGCCAGCAGTTACGCGGAAATTAATCAGCCCCAGCATTTT. Amino acid sequence: CASSYAEINQPQHF.

The V gene is TRBV7-2, the J gene TRBJ2-5, with D hard to call. This CDR3 contains 14 residues. V shed 2 bases and J shed 1 base, with 8 bases lying between them. The germline V gene encodes CDR1 SGHTA and CDR2 FQGNSA. This CDR3 reads CASSLTRSQETQYF. The CDR3 bases are TGTGCCAGCAGCTTAACCAGGTCCCAAGAGACCCAGTACTTC.